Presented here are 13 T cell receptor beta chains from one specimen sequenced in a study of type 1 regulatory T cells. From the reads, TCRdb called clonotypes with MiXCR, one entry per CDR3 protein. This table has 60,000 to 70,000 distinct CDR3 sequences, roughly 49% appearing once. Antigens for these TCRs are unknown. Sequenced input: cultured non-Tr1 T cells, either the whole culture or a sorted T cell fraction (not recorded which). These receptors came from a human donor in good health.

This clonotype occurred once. CDR3 nucleotide sequence: TGCAGTGCTAGAGGAATAGAAACCACTGAAGCTTTCTTT. This gives the protein CSARGIETTEAFF. The rearrangement joins TRBV20-1 to TRBJ1-1, with D hard to call. The CDR3 is 13 residues long. Germline V gene sequence: CDR1 DFQATT, CDR2 SNEGSKA (reference sequence). V was pared by 1 base and J by 4 bases, with 10 bases between.

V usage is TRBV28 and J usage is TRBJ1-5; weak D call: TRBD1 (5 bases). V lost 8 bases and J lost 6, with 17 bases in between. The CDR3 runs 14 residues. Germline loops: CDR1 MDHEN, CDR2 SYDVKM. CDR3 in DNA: TGTGCCAGCTACGTTCGGGGCGGCATTCAGCCCCAGCATTTT. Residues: CASYVRGGIQPQHF.

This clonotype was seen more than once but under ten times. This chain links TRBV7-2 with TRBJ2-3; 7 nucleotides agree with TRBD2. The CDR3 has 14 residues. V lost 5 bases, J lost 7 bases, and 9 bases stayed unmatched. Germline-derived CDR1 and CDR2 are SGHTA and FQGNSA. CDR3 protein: CASSPEAGRNTQYF. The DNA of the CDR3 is TGTGCCAGCAGCCCGGAAGCGGGGCGAAATACGCAGTATTTT.

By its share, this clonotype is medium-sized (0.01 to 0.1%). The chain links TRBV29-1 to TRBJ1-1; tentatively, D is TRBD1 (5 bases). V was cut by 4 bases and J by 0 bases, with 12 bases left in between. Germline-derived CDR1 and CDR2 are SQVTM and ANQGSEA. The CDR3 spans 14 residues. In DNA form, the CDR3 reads TGCAGCGTTGTGACAGCCCTCCTGAACACTGAAGCTTTCTTT. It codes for CSVVTALLNTEAFF.

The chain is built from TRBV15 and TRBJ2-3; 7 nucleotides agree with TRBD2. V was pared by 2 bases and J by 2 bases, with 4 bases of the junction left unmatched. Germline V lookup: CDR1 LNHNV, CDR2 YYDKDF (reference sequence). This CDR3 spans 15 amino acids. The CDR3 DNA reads TGTGCCACCAGCAGATCGGGACTACCCACAGATACGCAGTATTTT. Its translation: CATSRSGLPTDTQYF.

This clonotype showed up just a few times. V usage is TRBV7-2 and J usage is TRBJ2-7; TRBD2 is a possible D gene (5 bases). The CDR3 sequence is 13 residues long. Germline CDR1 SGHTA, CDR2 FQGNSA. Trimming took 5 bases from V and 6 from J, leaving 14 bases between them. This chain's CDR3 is CASSREGLGEQYF. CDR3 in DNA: TGTGCCAGCAGCCGGGAAGGGCTAGGCGAGCAGTACTTC.

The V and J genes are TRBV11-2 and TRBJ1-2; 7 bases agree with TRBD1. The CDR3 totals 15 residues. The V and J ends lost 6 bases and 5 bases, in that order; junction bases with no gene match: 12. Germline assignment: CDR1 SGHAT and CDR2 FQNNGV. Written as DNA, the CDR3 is TGTGCCAGCAGTTCCATCCGGGACAGTCGGTATGGCTACACCTTC. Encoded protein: CASSSIRDSRYGYTF.

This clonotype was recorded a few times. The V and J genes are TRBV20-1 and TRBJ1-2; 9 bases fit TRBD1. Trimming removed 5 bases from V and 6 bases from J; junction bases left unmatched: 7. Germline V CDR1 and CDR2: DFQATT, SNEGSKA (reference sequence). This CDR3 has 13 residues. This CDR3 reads CSAEGQGFHGYTF. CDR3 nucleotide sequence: TGCAGTGCTGAGGGACAGGGATTTCATGGCTACACCTTC.

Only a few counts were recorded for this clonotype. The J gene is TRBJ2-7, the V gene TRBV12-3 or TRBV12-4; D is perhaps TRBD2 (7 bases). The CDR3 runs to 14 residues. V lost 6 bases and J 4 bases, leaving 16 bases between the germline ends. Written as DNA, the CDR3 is TGTGCCAGCAGCTCCCGGGGGGCAAGTTACGAGCAGTACTTC. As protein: CASSSRGASYEQYF.

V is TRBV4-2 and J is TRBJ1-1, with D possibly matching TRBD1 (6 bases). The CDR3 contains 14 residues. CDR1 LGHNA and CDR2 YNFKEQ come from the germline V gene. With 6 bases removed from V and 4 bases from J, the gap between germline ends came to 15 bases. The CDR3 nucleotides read TGTGCCAGCAGTACAGGGATTGGAGGCACTGAAGCTTTCTTT. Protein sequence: CASSTGIGGTEAFF.

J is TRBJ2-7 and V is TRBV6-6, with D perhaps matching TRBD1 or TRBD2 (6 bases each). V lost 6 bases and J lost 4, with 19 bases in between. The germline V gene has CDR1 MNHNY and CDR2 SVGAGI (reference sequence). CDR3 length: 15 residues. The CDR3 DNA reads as TGTGCCAGCAGGGGGACGACAGGTGGAGGGTACGAGCAGTACTTC. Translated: CASRGTTGGGYEQYF.

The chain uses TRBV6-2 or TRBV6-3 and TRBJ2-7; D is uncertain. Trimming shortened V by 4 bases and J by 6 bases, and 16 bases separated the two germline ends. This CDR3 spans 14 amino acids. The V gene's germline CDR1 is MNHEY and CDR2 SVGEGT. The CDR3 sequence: CASSFGVLGGEQYF. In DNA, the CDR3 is TGTGCCAGCAGTTTCGGAGTCCTCGGCGGCGAGCAGTACTTC.

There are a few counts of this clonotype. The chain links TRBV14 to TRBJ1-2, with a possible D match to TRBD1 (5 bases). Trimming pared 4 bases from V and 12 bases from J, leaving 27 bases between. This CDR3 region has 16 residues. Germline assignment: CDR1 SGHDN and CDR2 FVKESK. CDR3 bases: TGTGCCAGCAGCCCGGGGCAGGGAGGCGTCGGTTTCCCCAACACCTTC. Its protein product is CASSPGQGGVGFPNTF. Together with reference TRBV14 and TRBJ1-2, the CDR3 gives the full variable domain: EAGVTQFPSHSVIEKGQTVTLRCDPISGHDNLYWYRRVMGKEIKFLLHFVKESKQDESGMPNNRFLAERTGGTYSTLKVQPAELEDSGVYFCASSPGQGGVGFPNTFGSGTRLTVV.